These 6 T cell receptor beta chains were sequenced from one sample in a study of vaccination effects on CD4 cells after COVID-19. Prior to sequencing, the ViraFEST assay stimulated PBMC with viral peptide pools, which expanded the antigen-specific CD4+ T cells. It was after nine to ten days of culture that CD4+ T cells were isolated. Of the BNT162b2 and mRNA-1273 vaccines, participants received two doses of one or the other. The protocol was immunoSEQ multiplex PCR, while the TCRdb copy is restricted to in-frame clones and leaves out a portion. Of 26,000 or so clones listed, approximately 83% are singletons. No antigen is known for these receptors. The sample in question was CD4+ T cells from PBMCs cultured with HCoV-NL63 spike peptides, obtained after COVID-19 vaccination. The receptors derive from a human donor who received a COVID-19 vaccine. Some clones in this sample may be carry-over from other donors' samples.

V gene TRBV6-4 combines with J gene TRBJ2-3; possible D gene TRBD1, 6 bases. This CDR3 is 15 amino acids long. V lost 5 bases, J lost 0 bases, and 12 bases lay in between. Germline values: CDR1 MRHNA, CDR2 SNTAGT. The CDR3, as DNA: TGTGCCAGCAGTCGTGACAGGACCAGCACAGATACGCAGTATTTT. As protein: CASSRDRTSTDTQYF.

The chain joins TRBV5-1 to TRBJ1-5, with 9 bases matching TRBD1. Trimming removed 1 base from V and 5 bases from J; junction bases left unmatched: 4. The CDR3 runs 15 residues. In germline, CDR1 is SGHRS, CDR2 YFSETQ. The CDR3 here is CASSLTGGSDQPQHF. Written as DNA, the CDR3 is TGCGCCAGCAGCTTGACAGGGGGCTCTGATCAGCCCCAGCATTTT.

V gene TRBV18 combines with J gene TRBJ2-2, with TRBD1 matching over 9 bases. The CDR3 consists of 15 residues. Germline values: CDR1 KGHSH, CDR2 LQKENI. After removal of 3 bases from V and 1 base from J, the junction contained 0 bases not matched to a gene. CDR3 sequence: CASSPGQGNTGELFF. The CDR3 nucleotides are TGTGCCAGCTCACCGGGACAGGGGAACACCGGGGAGCTGTTTTTT.

This rearrangement joins TRBV5-6 to TRBJ2-1; TRBD2 matches at 16 bases. CDR1 and CDR2 (germline): SGHDT, YYEEEE. CDR3 length: 17 amino acids. V shed 4 bases, J shed 7 bases, and the junction held 8 bases outside the gene matches. The CDR3 here is CASSRGLAGGPKNEQFF. The CDR3 region has the DNA TGTGCCAGCAGCAGGGGACTAGCGGGGGGGCCGAAAAATGAGCAGTTCTTC.

This chain links TRBV18 with TRBJ2-1; weak D call: TRBD2 (6 bases). Germline lookup yields CDR1 KGHSH and CDR2 LQKENI. This CDR3 region has 14 residues. With 5 bases removed from V and 1 base from J, the gap between germline ends came to 9 bases. This CDR3 is CASSSGDSYNEQFF. In DNA form, the CDR3 reads TGTGCCAGCTCATCGGGAGATTCCTACAATGAGCAGTTCTTC.

The chain has TRBV4-1 and TRBJ1-4; TRBD1 might be the D (5 bases). V was cut by 3 bases and J by 4 bases, with 12 bases left in between. Germline values: CDR1 MGHRA, CDR2 YSYEKL. The CDR3 loop spans 15 amino acids. The CDR3 DNA sequence: TGCGCCAGCAGCCAGGGACGGGCAGTTAATGAAAAACTGTTTTTT. Translation: CASSQGRAVNEKLFF.